Listed here are 19 T cell receptor beta chains from one sample, sequenced in a study of cytomegalovirus exposure and HLA in healthy donors. The PCR ran on 60 Vbeta and 13 Jbeta primers. Sequenced by immunoSEQ multiplex PCR; TCRdb stores in-frame clones only, minus some. The data show over 110,000 clones, with roughly 75% seen just once and around 2.9% held by the top ten. The sequencing sample was made of PBMCs. Receptors were obtained from a female donor in good health and CMV-seronegative.

The V call is TRBV15, the J call TRBJ2-5, with D possibly matching TRBD2 (6 bases). This CDR3 comprises 17 residues. Per germline, CDR1 LNHNV and CDR2 YYDKDF (reference sequence). V was shortened by 0 bases and J by 5 bases, with 19 bases between the two germline ends. The CDR3 DNA reads as TGTGCCACCAGCAGAGATCTTAGCGGTGGGGCGGGGGAGACCCAGTACTTC. It codes for CATSRDLSGGAGETQYF. Looking up the rest from reference TRBV15 and TRBJ2-5 gives the full variable domain: DAMVIQNPRYQVTQFGKPVTLSCSQTLNHNVMYWYQQKSSQAPKLLFHYYDKDFNNEADTPDNFQSRRPNTSFCFLDIRSPGLGDTAMYLCATSRDLSGGAGETQYFGPGTRLLVL.

The chain links TRBV28 to TRBJ1-5; perhaps TRBD1 as D (6 bases). The CDR3 contains 16 residues. Per germline, CDR1 MDHEN and CDR2 SYDVKM. Deletions cut 7 bases from V and 4 bases from J, with 20 bases between. Here the CDR3 DNA reads TGTGCCAGCAAGGAGGCCGGACAGCTCGGAAATCAGCCCCAGCATTTT. It specifies CASKEAGQLGNQPQHF.

The J gene is TRBJ2-5, the V gene TRBV5-1; 10 nucleotides match TRBD2. CDR3 length: 13 residues. The germline V gene encodes CDR1 SGHRS and CDR2 YFSETQ. J gave up 8 bases and V 4 bases, and 5 bases lay outside the gene matches. The CDR3, as DNA: TGCGCCAGCAGCCGTGGACTAGCGGAAACCCAGTACTTC. It encodes CASSRGLAETQYF.

The CDR3: CASSQSTEEGWNGYTF. CDR3 nucleotides: TGTGCCAGCAGCCAATCGACAGAGGAAGGGTGGAATGGCTACACCTTC. The gene calls are TRBV7-9 and TRBJ1-2, with D maybe TRBD1 (5 bases). This CDR3 is 16 amino acids long. Trimming removed 5 bases from V and 6 bases from J, with 22 bases in between. Germline loops: CDR1 SEHNR, CDR2 FQNEAQ (reference sequence).

This chain connects TRBV28 to TRBJ1-2; perhaps TRBD1 as D (6 bases). Looked up from germline, CDR1 is MDHEN and CDR2 is SYDVKM. V was trimmed by 10 bases and J by 9 bases, leaving 15 bases between them. The length of the CDR3 is 11 residues. This chain's CDR3 is CATYPGTSYTF. The CDR3 DNA reads TGTGCCACCTATCCAGGGACAAGCTACACCTTC.

The chain recombines TRBV7-2 with TRBJ2-7, with 9 bases fitting TRBD2. Germline loops: CDR1 SGHTA, CDR2 FQGNSA. J lost 1 base, V lost 1 base, and 5 bases had no gene match. The CDR3 covers 16 residues. CDR3 loop: CASSLEVSGGSYEQYF. The DNA of the CDR3 is TGTGCCAGCAGCTTAGAGGTTAGCGGGGGATCCTACGAGCAGTACTTC.

The chain combines TRBV5-4 with TRBJ2-7; TRBD2 matches at 8 bases. Germline-derived CDR1 and CDR2 are SGHNT and YYREEE (reference sequence). This CDR3 spans 15 amino acids. The ends lost 0 bases at V and 2 bases at J; junction bases unmatched: 4. CDR3 sequence: CASSLGVAGPYEQYF. DNA of the CDR3: TGTGCCAGCAGCTTGGGGGTAGCGGGGCCCTACGAGCAGTACTTC.

This chain uses TRBV27 with TRBJ1-5; 9 positions agree with TRBD1. After removal of 5 bases from V and 5 bases from J, the junction contained 19 bases not matched to a gene. CDR3 length: 19 residues. CDR1 and CDR2 (germline): MNHEY, SMNVEV (reference sequence). The CDR3 nucleotides are TGTGCCAGCAGTCCCCCCTCGGGACAGGGTAAAGGGACCTATCAGCCCCAGCATTTT. This encodes CASSPPSGQGKGTYQPQHF.

The chain joins TRBV5-1 to TRBJ2-2, with a weak D call TRBD1 (5 bases). Trimming took off 0 bases at V and 1 base at J, with 7 bases between the two ends. This CDR3 comprises 15 residues. The V gene's germline CDR1 is SGHRS and CDR2 YFSETQ. CDR3 residues: CASSLGRGNTGELFF. The DNA for the CDR3 is TGCGCCAGCAGCTTGGGTAGGGGGAACACCGGGGAGCTGTTTTTT.

The CDR3 DNA follows: TGTGCCAGCAGTGAAGCTCGGACTAGCGGGACTCACTCTCAGGGGGATACGCAGTATTTT. Its translation: CASSEARTSGTHSQGDTQYF. This chain links TRBV6-1 with TRBJ2-3; 12 bases align to TRBD2. Germline V CDR1 and CDR2: MNHNS, SASEGT. The CDR3 contains 20 residues. The V segment lost 0 bases and the J segment 6 bases; nucleotides outside the gene matches: 16.

The chain employs TRBV28 and TRBJ1-3, with D uncertain. CDR3 length: 12 residues. Per germline, CDR1 MDHEN and CDR2 SYDVKM. Trimming shortened V by 1 base and J by 7 bases, and 5 bases separated the two germline ends. CDR3 protein: CASSLFSNTIYF. DNA for the CDR3: TGTGCCAGCAGTTTATTTAGCAACACCATATATTTT.

This clone was recorded a few times. The chain couples TRBV4-3 to TRBJ1-2; 7 bases are a match to TRBD1. J lost 3 bases, V lost 3 bases, and 7 bases had no gene match. The V gene's germline CDR1 is LGHNA and CDR2 YSLEER. The CDR3 is 15 residues long. The CDR3 bases are TGCGCCAGCAGCCAGGGACAGCTCCTACACTATGGCTACACCTTC. Its translation: CASSQGQLLHYGYTF.

In this sample, this clone turned up once. The chain links TRBV7-2 to TRBJ2-3, with 12 bases lining up with TRBD2. CDR1 is SGHTA and CDR2 is FQGNSA in the germline V gene. V lost 0 bases, J lost 4 bases, and 5 bases stayed unmatched. This CDR3 has 17 residues. The CDR3 reads CASSLASSGGAADTQYF. DNA of the CDR3: TGTGCCAGCAGCTTAGCGTCTAGCGGGGGGGCGGCAGATACGCAGTATTTT.

This clone came up once. The V gene is TRBV5-1, the J gene TRBJ2-3, with TRBD1 matching 11 bases. Germline CDR1 and CDR2: SGHRS and YFSETQ. This CDR3 region has 15 residues. Trimming at V came to 5 bases and at J to 6 bases, leaving 8 bases not matched to a gene. This CDR3 reads CASRLRTGGADTQYF. Here the CDR3 DNA reads TGCGCCAGCAGACTGCGGACAGGGGGCGCTGATACGCAGTATTTT.

This clone was counted once. V and J are TRBV11-2 and TRBJ1-1; 8 nucleotides match TRBD1. The CDR3 consists of 15 residues. Trimming cost V 5 bases and J 2 bases; bases outside gene matches: 7. CDR1 and CDR2 (germline): SGHAT, FQNNGV. CDR3 DNA sequence: TGTGCCAGCAGCCGAGGACAGGGAGCCAACACTGAAGCTTTCTTT. It codes for CASSRGQGANTEAFF.

This clone has just a few counts. The chain couples TRBV5-5 to TRBJ2-7, with D unresolved. CDR3 length equals 14 residues. CDR1 is SGHKS, CDR2 YYEKEE, per germline (reference sequence). The germline V and J ends were trimmed by 5 bases and 5 bases, with 17 bases remaining between them. The DNA for the CDR3 is TGTGCCAGCAGTCTTGGCCCTCCGTCGCACGAGCAGTACTTC. Protein product: CASSLGPPSHEQYF.

The rearrangement links TRBV16 to TRBJ2-7; D remains unclear. V lost 4 bases and J lost 5, with 9 bases in between. The CDR3 is 12 residues long. CDR1 is KGHSY, CDR2 FQNENV, per germline. The DNA for the CDR3 is TGTGCCAGCAGCCGTTTTAACAACGAGCAGTACTTC. Encoded protein: CASSRFNNEQYF.

The chain combines TRBV19 with TRBJ2-1; 14 positions agree with TRBD2. Germline CDR1 and CDR2: LNHDA and SQIVND (reference sequence). J was trimmed by 6 bases and V by 3 bases; bases with no gene match: 10. The CDR3 consists of 18 residues. CDR3 in DNA: TGTGCCAGTAGTATCCAGACCCGCGGGACTAGCGGGGGCAATGAGCAGTTCTTC. It specifies CASSIQTRGTSGGNEQFF.

The chain carries TRBV11-2 and TRBJ2-7; D is possibly TRBD2 (7 bases). Between the trimmed V and J ends, which lost 0 bases and 5 bases, there was a span of 14 bases. CDR1 SGHAT and CDR2 FQNNGV come from the germline V gene. The CDR3 loop spans 15 amino acids. The CDR3 region has the DNA TGTGCCAGCAGCTTAGATCTAAGGGGGGGGGACGAGCAGTACTTC. This codes for CASSLDLRGGDEQYF.